The 28 T cell receptor beta chains reported below all come from one sample, sequenced in a study of identical twins. Each CDR3 protein is one row after TCRdb ran MiXCR on the 5' RACE reads. In the table there are 310,000 or so distinct CDR3 sequences, roughly 9% of which are singletons. The same sample was also studied in work on yellow fever vaccine responses in identical twins.

What was sequenced was CD8+ T cells sorted from blood. Receptors were obtained from a woman aged 18-29 years in good health.

This clonotype has a count of ten or more. The CDR3 nucleotides read TGTGCCAGCAGCCAACAGGACAGCATCTCTGGGGCCAACGTCCTGACTTTC. It is translated as CASSQQDSISGANVLTF. The chain joins TRBV4-2 to TRBJ2-6, with D perhaps TRBD1 (6 bases). The CDR3 has 17 residues. Germline CDR1 LGHNA, CDR2 YNFKEQ. V gave up 2 bases and J gave up 0 bases, with 11 bases separating them.

V usage is TRBV5-8 and J usage is TRBJ2-1; 8 nucleotides match TRBD2. V gave up 2 bases and J gave up 5 bases; unmatched junction bases: 6. Germline V gives CDR1 SGHTS, CDR2 YDEGEE. The CDR3 has 15 residues. The CDR3 region has the DNA TGTGCCAGCAGCTTAAACAGCGGGAGACACAATGAGCAGTTCTTC. It codes for CASSLNSGRHNEQFF.

This clonotype showed up many times. The chain carries TRBV12-3 or TRBV12-4 and TRBJ2-2; tentative D call: TRBD1 (6 bases). The germline V and J ends were trimmed by 6 bases and 6 bases, with 11 bases remaining between them. This CDR3 region has 13 residues. CDR3 DNA sequence: TGTGCCAGCAGCCCACAGGGATCCGGGGAGCTGTTTTTT. This gives the protein CASSPQGSGELFF.

This clonotype was detected only a few times. The V gene is TRBV20-1, the J gene TRBJ2-1, with a possible D match to TRBD1 (7 bases). This CDR3 contains 15 residues. The germline gives CDR1 DFQATT, CDR2 SNEGSKA (reference sequence). With 3 bases removed from V and 1 base from J, the gap between germline ends came to 13 bases. The CDR3 DNA sequence: TGCAGTGCTAGGGAGGAGGGGGCTTCCTACAATGAGCAGTTCTTC. Protein sequence: CSAREEGASYNEQFF.

This clonotype has more than one count but fewer than ten. The chain has TRBV29-1 and TRBJ2-5; tentatively, D is TRBD1 (5 bases). This CDR3 is 13 amino acids long. V was trimmed by 5 bases and J by 5 bases, leaving 15 bases between them. Germline assignment: CDR1 SQVTM and CDR2 ANQGSEA. DNA of the CDR3: TGCAGCGTTCCCTTTGGGGCCTCGGAGACCCAGTACTTC. Its protein is CSVPFGASETQYF.

The V and J genes are TRBV7-9 and TRBJ1-6; D is uncertain. CDR3 length: 15 amino acids. Germline V gene sequence: CDR1 SEHNR, CDR2 FQNEAQ (reference sequence). Trimming pared 4 bases from V and 7 bases from J, leaving 14 bases between. The CDR3, as DNA: TGTGCCAGCAGCTCGGTAGCGGGTACAAATTCACCCCTCCACTTT. This translates into CASSSVAGTNSPLHF.

The table lists this clonotype with many counts. V gene TRBV28 combines with J gene TRBJ1-4, with D hard to call. The germline V and J ends were trimmed by 5 bases and 6 bases, with 10 bases remaining between them. This CDR3 spans 13 amino acids. Germline CDR1 and CDR2: MDHEN and SYDVKM. As DNA, the CDR3 is TGTGCCAGCAGTGAACGAGGCGATGAAAAACTGTTTTTT. Its translation is CASSERGDEKLFF.

The sample holds many counts of this clonotype. This chain joins TRBV4-3 and TRBJ1-4; TRBD1 matches at 7 bases. Germline V gene lookup returns CDR1 LGHNA and CDR2 YSLEER. The CDR3 is made up of 14 amino acids. Unmatched junction bases numbered 8, after V lost 5 bases and J lost 8 bases. Here the CDR3 reads CASSEGQWGEKLFF. The CDR3 coding sequence is TGCGCCAGCAGCGAGGGACAGTGGGGAGAAAAACTGTTTTTT.

V usage is TRBV7-6 and J usage is TRBJ1-1; D is ambiguous. The V gene's germline CDR1 is SGHVS and CDR2 FNYEAQ. Trimming stripped 2 bases from V and 0 bases from J, with 10 bases between. The CDR3 contains 15 residues. The CDR3 reads CASSLNIQMNTEAFF. CDR3 coding DNA: TGTGCCAGCAGCTTAAATATACAGATGAACACTGAAGCTTTCTTT.

This sequence joins TRBV28 and TRBJ2-5; D possibly corresponds to TRBD2 (6 bases). Germline V lookup: CDR1 MDHEN, CDR2 SYDVKM. This CDR3 is built from 14 residues. The ends were cut back, 3 bases at V and 3 bases at J, with 11 bases in the middle. This CDR3 is CASSLEGEEETQYF. CDR3 DNA: TGTGCCAGCAGTTTGGAGGGAGAGGAAGAGACCCAGTACTTC.

This clonotype turned up a few times. CDR3 DNA: TGCGCCAGCAGCTTGGCCTCAACTAGCGGGGACTCCTACGAGCAGTACTTC. This gives the protein CASSLASTSGDSYEQYF. V and J are TRBV5-1 and TRBJ2-7; 10 nucleotides align to TRBD2. The J segment lost 0 bases and the V segment lost 0 bases, leaving 6 bases of the junction unmatched. The length of the CDR3 is 17 residues. Germline-derived CDR1 and CDR2 are SGHRS and YFSETQ. The variable domain in full, completed from reference TRBV5-1 and TRBJ2-7, reads KAGVTQTPRYLIKTRGQQVTLSCSPISGHRSVSWYQQTPGQGLQFLFEYFSETQRNKGNFPGRFSGRQFSNSRSEMNVSTLELGDSALYLCASSLASTSGDSYEQYFGPGTRLTVT.

This sequence joins TRBV30 and TRBJ2-7, with D possibly being TRBD1 (5 bases). The germline gives CDR1 GTSNPN, CDR2 SVGIG (reference sequence). Trimming took off 2 bases at V and 3 bases at J, with 8 bases between the two ends. This CDR3 comprises 12 residues. CDR3 sequence: CAWSSDSYEQYF. In nucleotides, the CDR3 is TGTGCCTGGAGTTCTGACAGCTACGAGCAGTACTTC.

This clonotype was found many times. The rearrangement uses TRBV7-9 and TRBJ2-2, with TRBD2 matching 13 bases. The CDR3 spans 16 residues. V dropped 5 bases and J dropped 6; count of bases not matched to a gene: 6. The V gene's germline CDR1 is SEHNR and CDR2 FQNEAQ (reference sequence). In DNA, the CDR3 is TGTGCCAGCAGCAGGACTAGCGGGAGAGAATCCGGGGAGCTGTTTTTT. Its translation: CASSRTSGRESGELFF.

In its sample, this clonotype was seen a few times. The genes are TRBV27 and TRBJ2-1; D tentatively fits TRBD1 or TRBD2 (5 bases each). The CDR3 runs to 14 residues. The V gene's germline CDR1 is MNHEY and CDR2 SMNVEV (reference sequence). Between the trimmed V and J ends, which lost 1 base and 4 bases, there was a span of 8 bases. CDR3 region: CASSLWGRYNEQFF. The CDR3 bases are TGTGCCAGCAGTTTATGGGGACGTTACAATGAGCAGTTCTTC.

This clonotype was recorded many times. The gene calls are TRBV3-1 and TRBJ2-7; D call uncertain. CDR1 and CDR2 from the germline V gene are LGHDT and YNNKEL (reference sequence). With 5 bases removed from V and 5 bases from J, the gap between germline ends came to 22 bases. This CDR3 is 16 amino acids long. The CDR3 bases are TGTGCCAGCAGCGAAGCCGGGTCCACCAGTCGCGACGAGCAGTACTTC. Protein sequence: CASSEAGSTSRDEQYF.

This clonotype was picked up a small number of times. V and J are TRBV4-3 and TRBJ2-1, with unresolved D. Trimming removed 4 bases from V and 0 bases from J, with 13 bases in between. This CDR3 comprises 16 residues. The germline CDR1 and CDR2 sequences are LGHNA and YSLEER. The CDR3 protein is CASSPGTTSSYNEQFF. Here the CDR3 DNA reads TGCGCCAGCAGCCCGGGCACTACCAGCTCCTACAATGAGCAGTTCTTC.

This chain connects TRBV25-1 to TRBJ1-2; D might be TRBD1 (5 bases). The CDR3 extends over 15 amino acids. In germline, CDR1 is MGHDK, CDR2 SYGVNS. V lost 4 bases and J 4 bases, leaving 16 bases between the germline ends. This CDR3 is CASSGPGLAGYGYTF. The CDR3 region has the DNA TGTGCCAGCAGTGGGCCAGGGTTGGCGGGCTATGGCTACACCTTC.

This chain connects TRBV6-4 to TRBJ2-3, with TRBD2 identical over 10 bases. After removal of 6 bases from V and 4 bases from J, the junction contained 7 bases not matched to a gene. CDR3 length: 15 residues. Germline-derived CDR1 and CDR2 are MRHNA and SNTAGT. The CDR3 protein is CASRESGGAADTQYF. The DNA of the CDR3 is TGTGCCAGCAGAGAAAGCGGGGGGGCCGCAGATACGCAGTATTTT.

In its sample, this clonotype was seen many times. V and J are TRBV10-3 and TRBJ1-1; a weak D match, TRBD1 (5 bases). The V and J ends lost 6 bases and 2 bases respectively, with 13 bases between them. The germline CDR1 and CDR2 sequences are ENHRY and SYGVKD. The CDR3 runs to 14 residues. The DNA for the CDR3 is TGTGCCATCAGGGACGGCGGGGGAAACACTGAAGCTTTCTTT. Its protein product is CAIRDGGGNTEAFF.

This clonotype has only a few counts. This chain connects TRBV6-4 to TRBJ2-1; no clear D. The CDR3 loop spans 11 amino acids. CDR1 and CDR2 (germline): MRHNA, SNTAGT. V lost 4 bases and J 9 bases, leaving 7 bases between the germline ends. CDR3 nucleotide sequence: TGTGCCAGCAGTGTTACAGTTGAGCAGTTCTTC. Translating it yields CASSVTVEQFF.

This clonotype showed up many times. The chain is built from TRBV4-1 and TRBJ1-1; 10 bases are a match to TRBD1. CDR3 length: 16 amino acids. Germline values: CDR1 MGHRA, CDR2 YSYEKL. V trimming: 0 bases; J trimming: 3 bases; junction bases outside the gene matches: 4. For the CDR3, the DNA is TGCGCCAGCAGCCAAGACAGGGGGACAGGGGACACTGAAGCTTTCTTT. This gives the protein CASSQDRGTGDTEAFF.

At least ten counts were recorded for this clonotype. The rearrangement joins TRBV5-5 to TRBJ2-3, with TRBD2 identical over 12 bases. This CDR3 has 13 residues. CDR1 and CDR2 (germline): SGHKS, YYEKEE (reference sequence). V dropped 8 bases and J dropped 6; count of bases not matched to a gene: 4. This CDR3 is CASGLAGPDTQYF. The DNA of the CDR3 is TGTGCCAGTGGACTAGCGGGACCGGATACGCAGTATTTT.

This clonotype was counted ten times or more. This chain joins TRBV9 and TRBJ2-1; D is perhaps TRBD2 (6 bases). The CDR3 spans 19 residues. Trimming removed 3 bases at V and 2 bases at J, with 24 bases between. Germline V lookup: CDR1 SGDLS, CDR2 YYNGEE. CDR3 DNA: TGTGCCAGCAGCGCGGTGGAGGGAGCTCAGGGAGCTACCTACAATGAGCAGTTCTTC. Amino acid sequence: CASSAVEGAQGATYNEQFF.

This sequence joins TRBV6-6 and TRBJ2-7, with TRBD1 as a possible D gene (6 bases). Trimming left V 5 bases short and J 5 bases short, with 10 bases between. This CDR3 spans 12 amino acids. Germline V gives CDR1 MNHNY, CDR2 SVGAGI (reference sequence). The CDR3 is CASSQGNDEQYF. The CDR3 coding sequence is TGTGCCAGCAGTCAGGGGAACGACGAGCAGTACTTC.

This clonotype has more than one count but fewer than ten. J is TRBJ2-7 and V is TRBV7-3, with D possibly matching TRBD2 (7 bases). CDR1 and CDR2 from the germline V gene are SGHTA and FQGTGA. V dropped 5 bases and J dropped 2 bases, with 19 bases sitting between them. The CDR3 length is 16 residues. DNA of the CDR3: TGTGCCAGCAGCCTAAATAACGGGGGGCCTACCTACGAGCAGTACTTC. Translation: CASSLNNGGPTYEQYF.

The V call is TRBV4-3, the J call TRBJ1-3; unclear D gene. The CDR3 is 15 residues long. In germline, CDR1 is LGHNA, CDR2 YSLEER. The V end lost 0 bases, the J end lost 6 bases, and 12 bases lay between the germline ends. CDR3 nucleotide sequence: TGCGCCAGCAGCCAAGATAGGTTGGGTTTAAACACCATATATTTT. This codes for CASSQDRLGLNTIYF.

J is TRBJ2-1 and V is TRBV28; 7 bases are a match to TRBD2. The germline V gene encodes CDR1 MDHEN and CDR2 SYDVKM. This CDR3 region has 16 residues. Trimming at V came to 2 bases and at J to 2 bases, leaving 6 bases not matched to a gene. The CDR3 spells CASSLTPAGPYNEQFF. CDR3 coding DNA: TGTGCCAGCAGTTTAACGCCAGCGGGACCCTACAATGAGCAGTTCTTC.

In its sample, this clonotype was seen many times. V gene TRBV20-1 combines with J gene TRBJ2-7; D remains ambiguous. This CDR3 region has 12 residues. Trimming removed 0 bases at V and 3 bases at J, with 6 bases between. The germline gives CDR1 DFQATT, CDR2 SNEGSKA (reference sequence). DNA for the CDR3: TGCAGTGCTAGAGACCCCCTCTACGAGCAGTACTTC. It is translated as CSARDPLYEQYF.